This note documents a single TCR beta chain sequence. The specificity of this receptor is unknown. Within one base of it there is no much larger clone, and no base qualities were kept. These data originate in a study of T cell changes during pregnancy in multiple sclerosis (dated by TCRdb to about 2019). At the level of the whole study: Changes in the T cell repertoire over the course of pregnancy were examined in this study in women with multiple sclerosis.

At the junction V is shortened by 6 bases and J by 1 base; bases outside the gene matches: 10. Based on the germline V gene, the CDR1 and CDR2 sequences are KGHSH and LQKENI. Inclusive of the bounding cysteine and phenylalanine, the CDR3 is 17 residues long. CDR3 DNA is the only sequence kept; it has 51 bases, read in frame from the first base. Library preparation used the immunoSEQ multiplex PCR assay. Not all clones reach the TCRdb copy of this immuneACCESS table, which keeps in-frame sequences only. Checked studies attribute under half of the gap to unresolved V genes and leave the rest unexplained. The sample yields 100,000 or so clones; approximately 92% were counted once. The ten largest account for around 1.2% of the sample.

The sequence derives from a female donor with multiple sclerosis, enrolled in a pregnancy study. The specimen was peripheral blood, collected in the second trimester of pregnancy. The chain couples TRBV18 to TRBJ2-4, and 9 junctional nucleotides match TRBD1. CDR3 protein: CASSLGTGTLAKNIQYF. The nucleotides are TGTGCCAGCTCGCTCGGGACAGGGACATTGGCCAAAAACATTCAGTACTTC.